This TCR beta chain stems from a study of T cell repertoires in cytomegalovirus infection. Across the study: An indication of both CMV infection and matching HLA type came from public TCR beta signatures.

This clonotype has a count of ten or more. The antigen remains undetermined. MiXCR, run by TCRdb on the reads, gives a single entry per CDR3 protein. Found here are some 250,000 distinct CDR3 sequences, approximately 10% of them singletons; the top ten hold approximately 15%. Points from the study as a whole: Public TCR beta family frequency separated CMV-and-HLA carriers, including in an independent cohort. HLA-C-restricted CMV-specific TCR beta clonotypes were dominant in the ex vivo response.

Germline V gene lookup returns CDR1 MNHGY and CDR2 SAAAGT. With 0 bases removed from V and 2 bases from J, the gap between germline ends came to 11 bases. This CDR3 region has 16 residues. The V gene is TRBV6-8, the J gene TRBJ1-5, with D perhaps TRBD1 (6 bases). Sequenced material: PBMCs. This sequence originates from a human donor in good health (CMV status not recorded). Some clones in this sample may be carry-over from other donors' samples. This chain's CDR3 is CASSYSRRGGNQPQHF. CDR3 DNA sequence: TGTGCCAGCAGTTACTCCCGCAGGGGAGGCAATCAGCCCCAGCATTTT.